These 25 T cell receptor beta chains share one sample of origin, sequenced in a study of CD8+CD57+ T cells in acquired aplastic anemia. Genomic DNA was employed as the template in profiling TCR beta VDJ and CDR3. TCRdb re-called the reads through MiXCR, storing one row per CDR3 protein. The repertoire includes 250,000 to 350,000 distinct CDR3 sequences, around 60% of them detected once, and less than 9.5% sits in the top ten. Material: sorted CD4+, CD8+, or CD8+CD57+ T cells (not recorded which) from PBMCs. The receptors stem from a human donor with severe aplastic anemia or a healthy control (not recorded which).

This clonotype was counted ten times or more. The DNA of the CDR3 is TGTGCTGTGGCACAGGGGGCCCAAGAGACCCAGTACTTC. It codes for CAVAQGAQETQYF. J is TRBJ2-5 and V is TRBV12-5; TRBD1 aligns across 9 bases. J lost 1 base, V lost 11 bases, and 5 bases had no gene match. The CDR3 is 13 amino acids. In germline, CDR1 is LGHNT, CDR2 FRNRAP.

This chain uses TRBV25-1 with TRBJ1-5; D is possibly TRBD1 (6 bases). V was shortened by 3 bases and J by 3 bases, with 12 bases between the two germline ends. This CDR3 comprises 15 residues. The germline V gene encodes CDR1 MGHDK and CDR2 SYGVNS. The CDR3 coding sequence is TGTGCCAGCAGTGATGTACAGGGAGACAATCAGCCCCAGCATTTT. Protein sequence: CASSDVQGDNQPQHF. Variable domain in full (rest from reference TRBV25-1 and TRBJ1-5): EADIYQTPRYLVIGTGKKITLECSQTMGHDKMYWYQQDPGMELHLIHYSYGVNSTEKGDLSSESTVSRIRTEHFPLTLESARPSHTSQYLCASSDVQGDNQPQHFGDGTRLSIL.

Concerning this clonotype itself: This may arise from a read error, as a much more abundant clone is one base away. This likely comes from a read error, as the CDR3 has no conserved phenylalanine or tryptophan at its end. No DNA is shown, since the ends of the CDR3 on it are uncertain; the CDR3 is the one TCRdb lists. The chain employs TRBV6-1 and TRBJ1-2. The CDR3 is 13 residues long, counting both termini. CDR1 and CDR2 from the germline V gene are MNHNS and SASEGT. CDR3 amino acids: CASSPRDFRGNRL.

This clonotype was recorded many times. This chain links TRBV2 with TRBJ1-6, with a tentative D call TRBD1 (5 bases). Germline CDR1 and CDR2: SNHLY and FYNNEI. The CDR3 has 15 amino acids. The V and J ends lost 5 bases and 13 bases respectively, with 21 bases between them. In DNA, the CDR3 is TGTGCCAGCAGTTTCGACAGAGGGGCCAGGTCGCCCCTCCACTTT. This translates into CASSFDRGARSPLHF.

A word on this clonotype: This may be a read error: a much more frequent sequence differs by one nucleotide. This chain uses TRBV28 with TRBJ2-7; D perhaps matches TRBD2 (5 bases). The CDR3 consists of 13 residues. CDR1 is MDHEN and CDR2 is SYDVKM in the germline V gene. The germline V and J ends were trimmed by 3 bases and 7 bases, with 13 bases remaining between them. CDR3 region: CASSLRVAGEQYF. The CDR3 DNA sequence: TGTGCCAGCAGTTTGAGGGTGGCCGGGGAGCAGTACTTC.

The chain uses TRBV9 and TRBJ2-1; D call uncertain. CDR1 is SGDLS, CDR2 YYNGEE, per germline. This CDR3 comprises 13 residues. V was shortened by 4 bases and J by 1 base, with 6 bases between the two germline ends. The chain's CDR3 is CASSPRSYNEQFF. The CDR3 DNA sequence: TGTGCCAGCAGCCCCAGGTCCTACAATGAGCAGTTCTTC. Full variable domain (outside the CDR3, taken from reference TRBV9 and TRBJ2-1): DSGVTQTPKHLITATGQRVTLRCSPRSGDLSVYWYQQSLDQGLQFLIQYYNGEERAKGNILERFSAQQFPDLHSELNLSSLELGDSALYFCASSPRSYNEQFFGPGTRLTVL.

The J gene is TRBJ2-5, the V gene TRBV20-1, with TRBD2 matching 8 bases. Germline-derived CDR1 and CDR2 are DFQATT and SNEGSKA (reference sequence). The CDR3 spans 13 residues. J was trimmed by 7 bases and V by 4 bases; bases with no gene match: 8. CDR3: CSAKTSGSGTQYF. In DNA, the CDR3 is TGCAGTGCTAAAACTAGCGGAAGCGGGACCCAGTACTTC.

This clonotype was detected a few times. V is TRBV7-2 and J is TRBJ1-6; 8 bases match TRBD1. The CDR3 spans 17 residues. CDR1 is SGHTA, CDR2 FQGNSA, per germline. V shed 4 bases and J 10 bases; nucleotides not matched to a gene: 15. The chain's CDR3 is CASSYRTPGGQGSPLHF. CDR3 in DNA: TGTGCCAGCAGCTACAGGACCCCAGGGGGCCAGGGGTCACCCCTCCACTTT.

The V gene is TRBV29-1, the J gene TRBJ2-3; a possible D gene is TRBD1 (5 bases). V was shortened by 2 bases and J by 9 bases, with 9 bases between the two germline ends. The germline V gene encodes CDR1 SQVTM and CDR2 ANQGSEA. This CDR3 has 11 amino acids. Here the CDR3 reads CSVEQGRTQYF. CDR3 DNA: TGCAGCGTTGAACAGGGCCGGACGCAGTATTTT.

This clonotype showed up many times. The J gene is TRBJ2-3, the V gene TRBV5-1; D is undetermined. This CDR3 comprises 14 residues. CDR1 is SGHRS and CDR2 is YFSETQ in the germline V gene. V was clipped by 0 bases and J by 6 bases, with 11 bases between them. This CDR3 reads CASSLASMADTQYF. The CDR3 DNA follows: TGCGCCAGCAGCTTGGCCAGTATGGCGGATACGCAGTATTTT.

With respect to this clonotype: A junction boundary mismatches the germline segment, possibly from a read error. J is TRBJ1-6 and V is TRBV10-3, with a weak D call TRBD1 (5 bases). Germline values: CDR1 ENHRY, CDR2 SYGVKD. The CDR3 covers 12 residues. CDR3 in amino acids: CASSYSQGPLHF. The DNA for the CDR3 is TGTGCCAGCAGTTACTCGCAGGGACCCCTCCACTTT.

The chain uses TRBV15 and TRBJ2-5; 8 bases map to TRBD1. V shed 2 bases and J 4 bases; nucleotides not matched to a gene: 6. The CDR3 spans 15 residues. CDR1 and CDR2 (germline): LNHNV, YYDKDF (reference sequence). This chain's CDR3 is CATSRQGASGETQYF. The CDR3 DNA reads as TGTGCCACCAGCAGACAGGGGGCGTCGGGAGAGACCCAGTACTTC.

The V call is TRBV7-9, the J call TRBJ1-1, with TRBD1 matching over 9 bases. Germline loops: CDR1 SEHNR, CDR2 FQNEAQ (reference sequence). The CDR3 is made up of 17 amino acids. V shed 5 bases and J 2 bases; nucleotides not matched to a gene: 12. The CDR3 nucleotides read TGTGCCAGCAGCAAAGGACAGGGGTCCACTGGAAACACTGAAGCTTTCTTT. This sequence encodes CASSKGQGSTGNTEAFF.

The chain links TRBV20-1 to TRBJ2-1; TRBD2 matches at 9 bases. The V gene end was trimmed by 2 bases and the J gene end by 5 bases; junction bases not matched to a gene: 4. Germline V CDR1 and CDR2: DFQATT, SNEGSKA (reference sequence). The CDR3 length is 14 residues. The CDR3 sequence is CSARSRLADNEQFF. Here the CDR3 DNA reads TGCAGTGCTAGATCCCGACTAGCGGACAATGAGCAGTTCTTC.

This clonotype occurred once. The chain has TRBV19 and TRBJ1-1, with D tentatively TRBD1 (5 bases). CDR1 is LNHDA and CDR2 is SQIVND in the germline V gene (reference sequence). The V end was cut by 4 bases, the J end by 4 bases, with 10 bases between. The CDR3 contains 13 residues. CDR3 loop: CASSTGTLTEAFF. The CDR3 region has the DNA TGTGCCAGTAGTACAGGGACCCTCACTGAAGCTTTCTTT.

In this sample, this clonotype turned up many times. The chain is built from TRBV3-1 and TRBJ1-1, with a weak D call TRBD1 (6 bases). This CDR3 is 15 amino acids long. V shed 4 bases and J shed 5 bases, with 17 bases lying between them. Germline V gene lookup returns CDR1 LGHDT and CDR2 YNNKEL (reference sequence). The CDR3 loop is CASSRPAGAKTEAFF. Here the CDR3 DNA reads TGTGCCAGCAGCCGTCCAGCGGGGGCAAAAACTGAAGCTTTCTTT.

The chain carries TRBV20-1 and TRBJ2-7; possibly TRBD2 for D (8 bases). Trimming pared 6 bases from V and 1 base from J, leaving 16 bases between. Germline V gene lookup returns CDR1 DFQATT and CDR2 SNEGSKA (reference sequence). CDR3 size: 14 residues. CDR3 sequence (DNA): TGCAGTGCCACGGGAGGGGGCTGGTCCTACGAGCAGTACTTC. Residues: CSATGGGWSYEQYF.

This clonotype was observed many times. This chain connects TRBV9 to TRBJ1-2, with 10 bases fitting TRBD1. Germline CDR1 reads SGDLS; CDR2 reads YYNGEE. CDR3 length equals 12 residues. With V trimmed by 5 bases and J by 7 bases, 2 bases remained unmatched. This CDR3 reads CASRRTGGGYTF. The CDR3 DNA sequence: TGTGCCAGCAGACGGACAGGGGGTGGCTACACCTTC.

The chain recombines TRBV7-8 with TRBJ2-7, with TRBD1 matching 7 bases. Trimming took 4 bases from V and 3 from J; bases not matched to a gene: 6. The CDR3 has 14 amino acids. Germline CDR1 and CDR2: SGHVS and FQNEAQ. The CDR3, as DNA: TGTGCCAGCAGCTCCTACAGGGGCAACTACGAGCAGTACTTC. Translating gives CASSSYRGNYEQYF. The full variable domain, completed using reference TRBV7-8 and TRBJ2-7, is GAGVSQSPRYKVAKRGQDVALRCDPISGHVSLFWYQQALGQGPEFLTYFQNEAQLDKSGLPSDRFFAERPEGSVSTLKIQRTQQEDSAVYLCASSSYRGNYEQYFGPGTRLTVT.

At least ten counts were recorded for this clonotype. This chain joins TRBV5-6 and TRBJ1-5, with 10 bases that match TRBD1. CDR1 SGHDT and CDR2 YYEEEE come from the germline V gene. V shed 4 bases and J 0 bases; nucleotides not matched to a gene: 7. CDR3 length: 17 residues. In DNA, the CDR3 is TGTGCCAGCAGCCGGGACAGGGGCGGTTATAGCAATCAGCCCCAGCATTTT. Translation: CASSRDRGGYSNQPQHF.

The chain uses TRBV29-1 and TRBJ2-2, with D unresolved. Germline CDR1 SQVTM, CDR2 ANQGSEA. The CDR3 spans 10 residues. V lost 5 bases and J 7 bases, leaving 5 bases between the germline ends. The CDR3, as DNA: TGCAGCGTTTTGGTCGGGGAGCTGTTTTTT. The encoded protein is CSVLVGELFF.

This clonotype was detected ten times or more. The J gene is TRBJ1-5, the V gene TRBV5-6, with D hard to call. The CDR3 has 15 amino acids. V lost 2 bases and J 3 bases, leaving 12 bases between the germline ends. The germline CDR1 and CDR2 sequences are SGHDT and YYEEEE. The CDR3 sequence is CASSFGLGINQPQHF. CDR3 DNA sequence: TGTGCCAGCAGCTTCGGTCTGGGCATCAATCAGCCCCAGCATTTT.

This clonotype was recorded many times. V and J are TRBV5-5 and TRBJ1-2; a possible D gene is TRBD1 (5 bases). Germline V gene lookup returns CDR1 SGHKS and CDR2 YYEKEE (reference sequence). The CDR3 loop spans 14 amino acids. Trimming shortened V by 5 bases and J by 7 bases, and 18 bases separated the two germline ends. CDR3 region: CASSPGPTPPGYTF. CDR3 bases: TGTGCCAGCAGTCCGGGACCCACCCCCCCTGGCTACACCTTC. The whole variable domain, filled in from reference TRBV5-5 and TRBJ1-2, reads DAGVTQSPTHLIKTRGQQVTLRCSPISGHKSVSWYQQVLGQGPQFIFQYYEKEERGRGNFPDRFSARQFPNYSSELNVNALLLGDSALYLCASSPGPTPPGYTFGSGTRLTVV.

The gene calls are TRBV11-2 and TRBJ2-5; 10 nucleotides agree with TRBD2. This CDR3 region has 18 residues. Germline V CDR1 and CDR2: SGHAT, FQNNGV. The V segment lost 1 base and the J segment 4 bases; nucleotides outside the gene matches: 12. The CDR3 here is CASSLAVGLAGEGETQYF. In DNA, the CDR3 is TGTGCCAGCAGCTTAGCGGTGGGGCTAGCGGGGGAAGGAGAGACCCAGTACTTC.

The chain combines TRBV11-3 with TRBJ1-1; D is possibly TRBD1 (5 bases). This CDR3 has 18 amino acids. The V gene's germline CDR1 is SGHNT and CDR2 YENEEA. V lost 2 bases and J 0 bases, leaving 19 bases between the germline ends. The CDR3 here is CASSLNPLGGGMNTEAFF. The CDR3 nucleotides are TGTGCCAGCAGCTTAAACCCGTTGGGGGGGGGTATGAACACTGAAGCTTTCTTT.